This TCR beta chain emerged from a study of T cell responses to AZD1222 COVID-19 vaccine. Study results and limitations: As reported, nearly half of all spike-specific TCRs target variant regions that are unmutated. Baseline serology detected seropositivity in only six AZD1222 recipients. After two AZD1222 doses, spike-specific TCR breadth and depth rose versus day 0.

Assay used: immunoSEQ multiplex PCR; TCRdb lists only in-frame clones, some missing. The data show about 140,000 clones, about 92% seen once. To note about this clone: Its antigen is undetermined.

The CDR3 is 14 residues long. CDR1 is LNHDA, CDR2 SQIVND, per germline (reference sequence). V lost 1 base and J 1 base, leaving 7 bases between the germline ends. The chain links TRBV19 to TRBJ1-2; D is uncertain. The TCR was taken from an adult in good health. The specimen was peripheral blood, collected on day 0 of MenACWY control vaccination. CDR3 sequence (DNA): TGTGCCAGTAGTATAGGACGGCTTAACTATGGCTACACCTTC. Translated, it gives CASSIGRLNYGYTF.